This T cell receptor beta chain was sequenced in a study of shared clonotypes between healthy human individuals. It was across several immunoSEQ plates that each subset's genomic DNA was evenly split. TCRdb's copy holds only in-frame clones and misses some; the assay was immunoSEQ multiplex PCR. The sample lists 2 million to 2.5 million clones, 90% to 96% occurring once. Study-level findings and limits: Deeper or shallower sequencing was expected to change how clonotypes are shared among donors.

About this clone itself: Its specificity is not known.

The germline CDR1 and CDR2 sequences are SGHTA and FQGNSA. V was trimmed by 1 base and J by 6 bases, leaving 7 bases between them. This CDR3 has 13 amino acids. The sequenced sample was naive CD4+ T cells sorted from blood. This sample's subset: CD45RA+ positively selected. The V and J genes are TRBV7-2 and TRBJ1-5; D uncertain. This TCR was sampled from a man younger than 35 in good health. This CDR3 is CASSLEPSQPQHF. CDR3 DNA: TGTGCCAGCAGCTTAGAACCTTCTCAGCCCCAGCATTTT.